Listed here are 14 T cell receptor beta chains from one sample, sequenced in a study of cytomegalovirus exposure and HLA in healthy donors. Primers for the PCR totalled 60 Vbeta and 13 Jbeta. The repertoire was sequenced with immunoSEQ multiplex PCR; TCRdb's copy has only in-frame clones and lacks some. This table has some 150,000 clones, more than 70% appearing once. Sequenced input: PBMCs. The receptors originated from a man over 45 in good health and CMV-seropositive.

Only a few counts were recorded for this clone. V and J are TRBV11-3 and TRBJ2-1; TRBD2 agrees at 7 bases. This CDR3 has 18 amino acids. V shed 1 base, J shed 0 bases, and the junction held 9 bases outside the gene matches. Germline CDR1 is SGHNT and CDR2 is YENEEA. DNA for the CDR3: TGTGCCAGCAGCTTAGGCTATCTAGCGGCCAGCTCCTACAATGAGCAGTTCTTC. Translating it yields CASSLGYLAASSYNEQFF. Supplemented by reference TRBV11-3 and TRBJ2-1, the full variable domain reads EAGVVQSPRYKIIEKKQPVAFWCNPISGHNTLYWYLQNLGQGPELLIRYENEEAVDDSQLPKDRFSAERLKGVDSTLKIQPAELGDSAVYLCASSLGYLAASSYNEQFFGPGTRLTVL.

This clone showed up just a few times. The DNA of the CDR3 is TGTGCCAGCAGCTTGGCAGGCAGGGGTGGCGAGCAGTACTTC. Translating gives CASSLAGRGGEQYF. The J gene is TRBJ2-7, the V gene TRBV5-6, with TRBD1 as a possible D gene (6 bases). Looked up from germline, CDR1 is SGHDT and CDR2 is YYEEEE. There are 14 residues in the CDR3. Trimming stripped 0 bases from V and 6 bases from J, with 13 bases between.

V is TRBV7-2 and J is TRBJ2-1; D is possibly TRBD2 (6 bases). The germline V and J ends were trimmed by 1 base and 9 bases, with 13 bases remaining between them. This CDR3 is built from 14 residues. CDR1 SGHTA and CDR2 FQGNSA come from the germline V gene. The CDR3 sequence is CASSLVTTGSEQFF. The CDR3 DNA follows: TGTGCCAGCAGCTTAGTAACAACCGGGAGTGAGCAGTTCTTC.

The rearrangement uses TRBV5-1 and TRBJ1-1; 7 nucleotides align to TRBD1. V lost 3 bases, J lost 4 bases, and 3 bases stayed unmatched. CDR3 length: 13 amino acids. Germline CDR1 is SGHRS and CDR2 is YFSETQ. The CDR3 is CASSSTGITEAFF. DNA of the CDR3: TGCGCCAGCAGCTCGACAGGGATCACTGAAGCTTTCTTT.

This rearrangement joins TRBV19 to TRBJ1-1, with 7 bases identical to TRBD1. The CDR3 extends over 14 amino acids. Germline assignment: CDR1 LNHDA and CDR2 SQIVND (reference sequence). Unmatched junction bases numbered 6, after V lost 5 bases and J lost 3 bases. Written as DNA, the CDR3 is TGTGCCAGTAGTCCCCAGGGGGGCCACACTGAAGCTTTCTTT. Translating it yields CASSPQGGHTEAFF.

The genes are TRBV11-2 and TRBJ1-6, with 8 bases lining up with TRBD1. This CDR3 comprises 15 residues. The junction had 5 bases not matched to a gene; V was cut back by 4 bases and J by 6 bases. CDR1 is SGHAT and CDR2 is FQNNGV in the germline V gene. The CDR3 loop is CASSSQTGGNSPLHF. The CDR3 region has the DNA TGTGCCAGCAGCTCCCAAACAGGGGGTAATTCACCCCTCCACTTT.

The chain has TRBV5-1 and TRBJ2-7; the D gene is possibly TRBD2 (5 bases). This CDR3 spans 14 amino acids. Germline values: CDR1 SGHRS, CDR2 YFSETQ. Trimming shortened V by 4 bases and J by 6 bases, and 17 bases separated the two germline ends. The CDR3 bases are TGCGCCAGCAGCCCAGGACGGTCCGCGGGCGAGCAGTACTTC. This sequence encodes CASSPGRSAGEQYF.

The chain employs TRBV7-2 and TRBJ1-5, with D perhaps matching TRBD1 (6 bases). From germline, CDR1 is SGHTA and CDR2 FQGNSA. The CDR3 is 13 residues long. With 5 bases removed from V and 4 bases from J, the gap between germline ends came to 9 bases. CDR3 DNA sequence: TGTGCCAGCAGCGCGGACAGAAATCAGCCCCAGCATTTT. Protein: CASSADRNQPQHF.

In this sample, this clone turned up a few times. V usage is TRBV29-1 and J usage is TRBJ2-7; perhaps TRBD2 as D (5 bases). The CDR3 spans 11 residues. V lost 4 bases, J lost 6 bases, and 10 bases lay in between. The germline V gene encodes CDR1 SQVTM and CDR2 ANQGSEA. The CDR3 nucleotides read TGCAGCGTTGGATCGGGGTTCGAGCAGTACTTC. Amino acids: CSVGSGFEQYF.

Concerning this clone itself: Without the conserved terminal phenylalanine or tryptophan, this CDR3 likely stems from a read error. This chain uses TRBV5-4 with TRBJ1-2; 11 bases are shared with TRBD1. This CDR3 comprises 16 residues. J gave up 3 bases and V 3 bases, and 7 bases lay outside the gene matches. The germline gives CDR1 SGHNT, CDR2 YYREEE (reference sequence). This chain's CDR3 is CASSSPRTGGDYGYTL. CDR3 nucleotides: TGTGCCAGCAGCTCCCCCCGGACAGGGGGCGACTATGGCTACACCCTC.

V gene TRBV5-5 combines with J gene TRBJ2-2, with D possibly TRBD2 on 5 matching bases. This CDR3 is 15 amino acids long. Trimming removed 6 bases from V and 0 bases from J, with 12 bases in between. The V gene's germline CDR1 is SGHKS and CDR2 YYEKEE (reference sequence). CDR3 loop: CASTDRGSNTGELFF. CDR3 nucleotide sequence: TGTGCCAGCACCGATCGGGGATCGAACACCGGGGAGCTGTTTTTT.

V gene TRBV6-1 combines with J gene TRBJ2-7; 10 bases fit TRBD1. CDR1 MNHNS and CDR2 SASEGT come from the germline V gene. There are 14 residues in the CDR3. J was trimmed by 4 bases and V by 5 bases; bases with no gene match: 5. In DNA form, the CDR3 reads TGTGCCAGCAGTCGGGACAGGGGCCAATACGAGCAGTACTTC. Protein sequence: CASSRDRGQYEQYF.

The chain employs TRBV7-9 and TRBJ2-1, with 10 bases lining up with TRBD2. Germline V lookup: CDR1 SEHNR, CDR2 FQNEAQ (reference sequence). V shed 5 bases and J 7 bases; nucleotides not matched to a gene: 8. The CDR3 is 15 amino acids. The CDR3 loop is CASSDASGGGNEQFF. The CDR3 region has the DNA TGTGCCAGCAGCGACGCTAGCGGGGGTGGTAATGAGCAGTTCTTC.

The chain recombines TRBV28 with TRBJ1-1; the D gene is possibly TRBD1 (6 bases). Trimming pared 6 bases from V and 0 bases from J, leaving 11 bases between. Germline V lookup: CDR1 MDHEN, CDR2 SYDVKM. The CDR3 loop spans 14 amino acids. CDR3 nucleotides: TGTGCCAGCAGCCATGGACAGATGAACACTGAAGCTTTCTTT. Protein sequence: CASSHGQMNTEAFF.